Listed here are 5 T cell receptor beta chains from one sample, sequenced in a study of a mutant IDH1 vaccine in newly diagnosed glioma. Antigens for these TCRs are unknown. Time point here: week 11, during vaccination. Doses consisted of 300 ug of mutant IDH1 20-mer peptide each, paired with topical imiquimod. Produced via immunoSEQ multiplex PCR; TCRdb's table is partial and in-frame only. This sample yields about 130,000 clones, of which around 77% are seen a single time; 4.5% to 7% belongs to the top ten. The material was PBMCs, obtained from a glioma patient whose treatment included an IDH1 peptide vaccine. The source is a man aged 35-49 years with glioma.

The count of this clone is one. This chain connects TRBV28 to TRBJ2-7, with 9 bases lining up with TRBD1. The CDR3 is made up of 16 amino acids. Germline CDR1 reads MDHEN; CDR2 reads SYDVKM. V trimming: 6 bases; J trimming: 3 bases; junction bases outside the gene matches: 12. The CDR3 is CASSPNLGTGNYEQYF. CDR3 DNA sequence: TGTGCCAGCAGCCCCAACCTCGGGACAGGGAACTACGAGCAGTACTTC.

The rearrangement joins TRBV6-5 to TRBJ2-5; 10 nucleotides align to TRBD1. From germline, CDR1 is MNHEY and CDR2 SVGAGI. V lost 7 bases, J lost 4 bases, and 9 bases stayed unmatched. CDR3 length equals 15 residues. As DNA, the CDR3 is TGTGCCAGCAATAGGGACAGGGGTAATCGAGAGACCCAGTACTTC. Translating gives CASNRDRGNRETQYF.

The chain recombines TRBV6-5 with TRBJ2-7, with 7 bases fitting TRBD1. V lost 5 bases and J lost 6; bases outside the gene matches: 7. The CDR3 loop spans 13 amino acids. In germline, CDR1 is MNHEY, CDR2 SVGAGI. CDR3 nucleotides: TGTGCCAGCAGTCTACCGGGACAGCTCGAGCAGTACTTC. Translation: CASSLPGQLEQYF.

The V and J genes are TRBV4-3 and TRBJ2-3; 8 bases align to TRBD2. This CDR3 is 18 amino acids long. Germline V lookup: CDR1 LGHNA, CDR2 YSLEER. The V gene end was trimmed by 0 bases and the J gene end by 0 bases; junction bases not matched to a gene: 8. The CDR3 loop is CASSQDPTTGGSTDTQYF. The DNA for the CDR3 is TGCGCCAGCAGCCAAGATCCCACGACGGGAGGGAGCACAGATACGCAGTATTTT.

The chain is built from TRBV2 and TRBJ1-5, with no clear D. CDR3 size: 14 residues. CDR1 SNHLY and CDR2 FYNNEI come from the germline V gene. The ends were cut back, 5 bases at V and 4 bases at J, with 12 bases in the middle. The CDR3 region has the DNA TGTGCCAGCAGTTTGGACGGTGTGAATCAGCCCCAGCATTTT. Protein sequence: CASSLDGVNQPQHF.